This entry lists 6 T cell receptor beta chains sequenced from one sample in a study of long-term antiretroviral therapy in people with HIV. The run of the v3.0 immunoSEQ assay was at survey level. Data came from immunoSEQ multiplex PCR; TCRdb stores just in-frame clones and leaves some out. The sample lists almost 35,000 clones; roughly 94% were seen once. The material sequenced was unsorted PBMCs, taken 5.1 years after starting antiretroviral therapy. The source of these receptors is a woman aged 50 to 60 with HIV.

J is TRBJ2-3 and V is TRBV28; 9 positions agree with TRBD1. CDR3 length: 14 residues. The germline gives CDR1 MDHEN, CDR2 SYDVKM. V dropped 10 bases and J dropped 5; count of bases not matched to a gene: 10. The CDR3 sequence is CATETGGVGDTQYF. CDR3 DNA sequence: TGTGCCACCGAGACAGGGGGAGTCGGAGATACGCAGTATTTT.

V usage is TRBV6-5 and J usage is TRBJ2-3; the D is unclear. From germline, CDR1 is MNHEY and CDR2 SVGAGI. The V gene lost 2 bases and the J gene lost 2 bases, with 11 bases spanning the gap. The CDR3 consists of 15 residues. The CDR3 loop is CASSYANIDTDTQYF. The DNA for the CDR3 is TGTGCCAGCAGTTACGCCAACATCGACACAGATACGCAGTATTTT.

This clone appeared a single time. V and J are TRBV6-5 and TRBJ1-3; D unresolved. V lost 4 bases to trimming and J lost 0 bases, with 10 bases between them. This CDR3 has 15 amino acids. The V gene's germline CDR1 is MNHEY and CDR2 SVGAGI. Here the CDR3 DNA reads TGTGCCAGCAGTTCCCATCTGAACTCTGGAAACACCATATATTTT. Protein: CASSSHLNSGNTIYF.

The V gene is TRBV11-1, the J gene TRBJ1-1, with no clear D. The V end was cut by 6 bases, the J end by 6 bases, with 17 bases between. This CDR3 is 14 amino acids long. Germline V gene data show CDR1 as SGHAT and CDR2 as FQDESV (reference sequence). This chain's CDR3 is CASRSKIRASEAFF. DNA of the CDR3: TGTGCCAGCAGGAGTAAGATCCGGGCTTCTGAAGCTTTCTTT.

A remark on this clone: A junction end diverges from the germline sequence, so it may reflect a read error. The V call is TRBV7-7, the J call TRBJ2-3; D possibly corresponds to TRBD2 (7 bases). The length of the CDR3 is 14 residues. Per the germline V gene, CDR1 is SSHAT and CDR2 is FNYEAQ (reference sequence). CDR3 nucleotides: TGTGCTAGCAGCCCTTCCGGGGGGCCAGATACGCAGTATTTT. Amino acid sequence: CASSPSGGPDTQYF.

The rearrangement uses TRBV11-3 and TRBJ2-3; 7 bases match TRBD1. The V gene's germline CDR1 is SGHNT and CDR2 YENEEA. There are 15 residues in the CDR3. The trim removed 2 bases at V and 6 bases at J, leaving 8 bases unmatched. In DNA, the CDR3 is TGTGCCAGCAGCTTACGAGGACAGGTGGGGGATACGCAGTATTTT. Its protein is CASSLRGQVGDTQYF.